The rows below give T cell receptor beta chains drawn from one sample of a study of PD-L1 blockade in urothelial cancer. Data came from immunoSEQ multiplex PCR; TCRdb stores just in-frame clones and leaves some out. The data show around 130,000 clones, about four fifths seen once. The specimen was PBMCs, collected around atezolizumab (anti-PD-L1) treatment. The receptors were gathered from a man over 45 with urothelial cancer. CDR3s include the opening cysteine and the closing phenylalanine or tryptophan. A D gene is named only where the DNA matches it firmly. Size is omitted from some rows. Given values are once, few, many or a class for expanded clones.

J | D | size | V | CDR3 | DNA
TRBJ2-1 | - | - | TRBV30 | CAWATGLSSYNEQFF | TGTGCCTGGGCAACAGGTCTTAGCTCCTACAATGAGCAGTTCTTC
TRBJ2-1 | - | - | TRBV7-9 | CASSPRGSYTYNEQFF | TGTGCCAGCAGCCCCCGCGGCTCATACACCTACAATGAGCAGTTCTTC
TRBJ2-5 | - | - | TRBV5-5 | CASSLPVTGTQYF | TGTGCCAGCAGCTTGCCTGTCACCGGGACCCAGTACTTC
TRBJ1-3 | - | - | TRBV13 | CASSLVQNTIYF | TGTGCCAGCAGCTTAGTACAGAACACCATATATTTT
TRBJ1-1 | - | few | TRBV19 | CASSRFSATGTEAFF | TGTGCCAGTAGCCGATTCTCAGCGACGGGAACTGAAGCTTTCTTT
TRBJ1-6 | TRBD1 | - | TRBV14 | CASSYRGTGSPLHF | TGTGCCAGCAGCTACAGGGGAACGGGTTCACCCCTCCACTTT
TRBJ1-2 | - | few | TRBV28 | CASMGLPHESEDF | TGTGCCAGCATGGGCTTACCGCACGAATCCGAAGACTTC
TRBJ2-1 | - | - | TRBV9 | CASSLGTLYNEQFF | TGTGCCAGCAGCCTTGGGACACTCTACAATGAGCAGTTCTTC
TRBJ2-1 | TRBD2 | - | TRBV7-6 | CASSLGASGRRSNEQFF | TGTGCCAGCAGCTTAGGCGCTAGCGGGAGACGGAGCAATGAGCAGTTCTTC
TRBJ2-1 | - | - | TRBV2 | CASSEVTGRSYNEQFF | TGTGCCAGCAGTGAAGTTACAGGGCGCTCCTACAATGAGCAGTTCTTC
TRBJ2-5 | - | - | TRBV11-2 | CASSAGLETQYF | TGTGCCAGCAGCGCGGGGCTGGAGACCCAGTACTTC
TRBJ1-2 | - | - | TRBV2 | CASSEGRNSFGYTF | TGTGCCAGCAGTGAAGGGAGGAACTCTTTCGGCTACACCTTC
TRBJ2-7 | TRBD2 | - | TRBV19 | CASSPREGNYEQYF | TGTGCCAGTAGCCCCCGGGAGGGCAATTACGAGCAGTACTTC
TRBJ1-4 | - | - | TRBV5-1 | CASSSGPGGGREKLFF | TGCGCCAGCAGCAGTGGCCCCGGGGGAGGACGTGAAAAACTGTTTTTT
TRBJ1-2 | - | - | TRBV18 | CASSRTDLAVVHGYTF | TGTGCCAGCTCACGGACAGACCTCGCTGTTGTCCATGGCTACACCTTC
TRBJ1-2 | TRBD1 | - | TRBV30 | CAWRGQALSGYTF | TGTGCCTGGAGGGGACAGGCTCTATCCGGCTACACCTTC
TRBJ1-1 | TRBD1 | - | TRBV9 | CASSVDNRGTLSEAFF | TGTGCCAGCAGCGTAGACAACAGGGGGACGCTTTCTGAAGCTTTCTTT
TRBJ2-5 | TRBD2 | - | TRBV5-1 | CASSLAGTSGSIRETQYF | TGCGCCAGCAGCTTGGCAGGGACTAGCGGGAGTATTAGGGAGACCCAGTACTTC
TRBJ2-7 | TRBD1 | - | TRBV7-2 | CASSGQQGAAYEQYF | TGTGCCAGCAGCGGACAGCAGGGGGCCGCCTACGAGCAGTACTTC
TRBJ2-5 | - | few | TRBV18 | CASSPPGRQRGETQYF | TGTGCCAGCTCACCACCGGGCAGGCAACGCGGGGAGACCCAGTACTTC
TRBJ1-4 | - | - | TRBV15 | CATKSSPANEKLFF | TGTGCCACCAAATCTTCCCCAGCTAATGAAAAACTGTTTTTT
TRBJ2-7 | TRBD1 | - | TRBV6-1 | CASSDASTGGPYEQYF | TGTGCCAGCAGTGACGCTTCGACAGGGGGGCCCTACGAGCAGTACTTC
TRBJ2-5 | TRBD2 | once | TRBV5-1 | CASSLVPGLAGDRETQYF | TGCGCCAGCAGCCTGGTCCCGGGACTAGCGGGAGATCGGGAGACCCAGTACTTC
TRBJ1-1 | - | - | TRBV25-1 | CASSTRLGQKNTEAFF | TGTGCCAGCAGTACTCGTCTCGGACAGAAGAACACTGAAGCTTTCTTT
TRBJ2-1 | TRBD2 | - | TRBV14 | CASSLWGGYDEQFF | TGTGCCAGCAGCCTCTGGGGGGGTTACGATGAGCAGTTCTTC
TRBJ2-1 | TRBD2 | - | TRBV18 | CASSQPGLAGVEQFF | TGTGCCAGCTCGCAACCGGGACTAGCGGGAGTTGAGCAGTTCTTC
TRBJ1-3 | - | few | TRBV11-2 | CASSSTGGSSGNTIYF | TGTGCCAGCAGCTCCACCGGGGGTAGCTCTGGAAACACCATATATTTT
TRBJ2-7 | TRBD2 | - | TRBV11-2 | CASSPPFPSGIYEQYF | TGTGCCAGCAGCCCACCGTTCCCTAGCGGGATTTACGAGCAGTACTTC
TRBJ2-5 | - | - | TRBV7-2 | CASSPQSSLQETQYF | TGTGCCAGCAGCCCGCAGTCTAGCTTACAAGAGACCCAGTACTTC
TRBJ1-4 | - | - | TRBV18 | CASSQQQGEKLFF | TGTGCCAGCTCTCAACAACAGGGAGAAAAACTGTTTTTT
TRBJ2-3 | TRBD2 | - | TRBV18 | CASSPPGLSGSSDTQYF | TGTGCCAGCTCACCCCCGGGTCTTAGCGGGAGTTCAGATACGCAGTATTTT
TRBJ2-3 | - | - | TRBV6-7 | CASSSPRGESTDTQYF | TGTGCCAGCAGTTCCCCCAGGGGGGAGAGCACAGATACGCAGTATTTT
TRBJ2-3 | TRBD2 | - | TRBV7-3 | CASSLAGGGADTQYF | TGTGCCAGCAGCCTAGCGGGAGGGGGGGCAGATACGCAGTATTTT
TRBJ1-6 | - | once | TRBV30 | CAWSVAGTGDSPLHF | TGTGCCTGGAGTGTAGCGGGCACAGGAGATTCACCCCTCCACTTT
TRBJ2-5 | TRBD2 | - | TRBV5-4 | CASSLGAGKPQETQYF | TGTGCCAGCAGCCTAGGAGCGGGGAAACCCCAAGAGACCCAGTACTTC
TRBJ1-6 | TRBD1 | - | TRBV9 | CASSVEGQGFSPLHF | TGTGCCAGCAGCGTAGAAGGACAGGGGTTTTCACCCCTCCACTTT
TRBJ2-2 | - | - | TRBV5-8 | CAKGKQDRITGELFF | TGTGCCAAAGGAAAGCAGGACAGAATTACCGGGGAGCTGTTTTTT
TRBJ2-1 | TRBD2 | - | TRBV29-1 | CSVDERGWTSGRRYNEQFF | TGCAGCGTTGACGAAAGGGGATGGACTAGCGGGAGAAGGTACAATGAGCAGTTCTTC
TRBJ2-1 | TRBD2 | - | TRBV11-2 | CASSSRTSGREQFF | TGTGCCAGCAGCTCTAGGACTAGCGGGAGGGAGCAGTTCTTC
TRBJ2-7 | TRBD2 | - | TRBV5-4 | CASSLGGSGSSREQYF | TGTGCCAGCAGCTTGGGGGGAAGCGGGAGCTCTCGCGAGCAGTACTTC
TRBJ2-1 | - | - | TRBV7-8 | CASNSEAGSYNEQFF | TGTGCCAGCAACTCGGAGGCGGGCTCCTACAATGAGCAGTTCTTC
TRBJ1-4 | - | - | TRBV18 | CASSVDPTGGEKLFF | TGTGCCAGCTCAGTCGATCCGACGGGAGGTGAAAAACTGTTTTTT
TRBJ1-4 | - | - | TRBV5-1 | CASSLGRGQGNEKLFF | TGCGCCAGCAGCTTGGGGAGGGGCCAGGGTAATGAAAAACTGTTTTTT